Listed here is a single TCR beta chain. Antigen unknown. Control samples were healthy donors' buffy coats. This specimen comes from a study of STAT5B mutations in CD4+ large granular lymphocyte leukemia. Study-wide points: TRBV06-family usage was enriched in top patient clones (8/27) versus controls (2/35). About 26% of private leukemic clonotypes occurred rarely in other patients' non-leukemic repertoires.

In the authors' methods: The detection floor for productive clonotype frequency was 2.59 x 10-5. The method was immunoSEQ multiplex PCR; TCRdb's version includes in-frame clones alone and lacks a portion of them. V, J and clone size were drawn from that table, and D and trimming were deduced from the DNA. The table includes roughly 30,000 clones, 65% to 85% detected once. Germline V gives CDR1 SGHTA, CDR2 FQGNSA. Deletions cut 2 bases from V and 2 bases from J, with 6 bases between. The CDR3 is 14 residues long. The chain couples TRBV7-2 to TRBJ2-2; D unresolved. The sample consisted of CD4+ T cells from blood buffy coats. The source of this sequence is a human donor in good health. The CDR3, as DNA: TGTGCCAGCAGCTTATTACCTAACACCGGGGAGCTGTTTTTT. It translates to CASSLLPNTGELFF.